Included here is one TCR beta chain sequence, with context. One junction end does not reproduce the germline sequence, and a read error may be involved. TCRdb processed the RT-PCR reads anew with MiXCR; each CDR3 protein has one entry. The table includes 550,000 to 750,000 distinct CDR3 sequences, about 14% detected once. The CDR3 is 14 amino acids. Germline loops: CDR1 LGHNA, CDR2 YNFKEQ. V gene TRBV4-2 combines with J gene TRBJ2-7, with 7 bases matching TRBD1. Specimen: memory CD4+ T cells from blood. This TCR was recovered from a female donor in good health, serving as a healthy control. The CDR3 sequence: CATSQVTGTYEQYF. CDR3 sequence (DNA): TGTGCCACCAGCCAAGTGACAGGGACCTACGAGCAGTACTTC.